Below are 16 T cell receptor beta chains sequenced from a single sample in a study of T cell responses to AZD1222 COVID-19 vaccine. The table came from immunoSEQ multiplex PCR; TCRdb's copy has only in-frame clones and leaves some out. The sample lists 180,000 or so clones; around 90% were seen once. The input for sequencing was peripheral blood, taken on day 0 of AZD1222 vaccination. These TCRs come from an adult in good health.

This clone showed up just once. The chain links TRBV2 to TRBJ1-5; TRBD1 agrees at 8 bases. V shed 6 bases, J shed 4 bases, and the junction held 2 bases outside the gene matches. This CDR3 region has 13 residues. From germline, CDR1 is SNHLY and CDR2 FYNNEI. The CDR3 bases are TGTGCCAGCAGAGGACAGGGAAATCAGCCCCAGCATTTT. Protein product: CASRGQGNQPQHF.

The genes are TRBV6-5 and TRBJ2-6; D gene unclear. The CDR3 covers 13 residues. From germline, CDR1 is MNHEY and CDR2 SVGAGI. V shed 8 bases and J shed 3 bases, with 8 bases lying between them. The CDR3 protein is CASLRLGANVLTF. The CDR3 nucleotides read TGTGCCAGCCTGAGGCTTGGGGCCAACGTCCTGACTTTC.

In this sample, this clone turned up once. The chain is built from TRBV5-1 and TRBJ1-2; D ambiguous. The V gene lost 2 bases and the J gene lost 1 base, with 9 bases spanning the gap. The CDR3 length is 14 residues. Germline CDR1 is SGHRS and CDR2 is YFSETQ. The CDR3 nucleotides read TGCGCCAGCAGCTTAGGCCTAGGTAACTATGGCTACACCTTC. This codes for CASSLGLGNYGYTF.

The chain recombines TRBV5-4 with TRBJ2-2; the D gene is possibly TRBD2 (6 bases). Looked up from germline, CDR1 is SGHNT and CDR2 is YYREEE (reference sequence). This CDR3 comprises 15 residues. The V gene lost 3 bases and the J gene lost 4 bases, with 13 bases spanning the gap. The CDR3 is CASSSGQGGTGELFF. The CDR3 DNA reads TGTGCCAGCAGCTCCGGCCAGGGAGGCACCGGGGAGCTGTTTTTT.

This clone was observed a single time. The chain couples TRBV27 to TRBJ2-3; 12 bases are a match to TRBD2. The germline V gene encodes CDR1 MNHEY and CDR2 SMNVEV (reference sequence). The CDR3 sequence is 15 residues long. V shed 4 bases, J shed 4 bases, and the junction held 3 bases outside the gene matches. The CDR3 loop is CASSSGLAGPDTQYF. The CDR3 bases are TGTGCCAGCAGTTCCGGACTAGCGGGGCCAGATACGCAGTATTTT.

This chain links TRBV3-1 (or the pseudogene TRBV3-2) with TRBJ1-1; D gene unclear. This CDR3 spans 15 amino acids. CDR1 is LGHDT and CDR2 is YNNKEL in the germline V gene (reference sequence). The V end lost 1 base, the J end lost 0 bases, and 9 bases lay between the germline ends. The CDR3 is CASSQAPGMNTEAFF. CDR3 DNA sequence: TGTGCCAGCAGCCAAGCCCCAGGCATGAACACTGAAGCTTTCTTT.

The chain is built from TRBV20-1 and TRBJ1-1; TRBD1 is a possible D gene (6 bases). This CDR3 is built from 14 residues. V was pared by 3 bases and J by 5 bases, with 16 bases between. CDR1 and CDR2 (germline): DFQATT, SNEGSKA (reference sequence). CDR3 in amino acids: CSASFPWGRTEAFF. DNA of the CDR3: TGCAGTGCTAGTTTCCCGTGGGGGCGGACTGAAGCTTTCTTT.

V usage is TRBV7-9 and J usage is TRBJ1-2; TRBD1 might be the D (6 bases). The CDR3 is made up of 16 amino acids. V gave up 6 bases and J gave up 3 bases, with 20 bases separating them. CDR1 and CDR2 (germline): SEHNR, FQNEAQ (reference sequence). DNA of the CDR3: TGTGCCAGCAGTCAATTTTACGGGGGCTCGTACTATGGCTACACCTTC. Translated: CASSQFYGGSYYGYTF.

The V and J genes are TRBV2 and TRBJ1-4; D perhaps matches TRBD1 (5 bases). Germline V gene data show CDR1 as SNHLY and CDR2 as FYNNEI. CDR3 size: 15 residues. Between the trimmed V and J ends, which lost 6 bases and 8 bases, there was a span of 19 bases. The CDR3 DNA reads as TGTGCCAGCAGGGGGGGAGGGTATGAAGCGGAAAAACTGTTTTTT. Protein product: CASRGGGYEAEKLFF.

The chain carries TRBV6-5 and TRBJ1-2, with TRBD1 as a possible D gene (6 bases). Germline loops: CDR1 MNHEY, CDR2 SVGAGI. V dropped 8 bases and J dropped 7 bases, with 17 bases sitting between them. The CDR3 loop spans 13 amino acids. The CDR3, as DNA: TGTGCCAGCCAAACCCAGGGGTCCCTTGGCTACACCTTC. This translates into CASQTQGSLGYTF.

The chain has TRBV7-2 and TRBJ2-7; 8 nucleotides align to TRBD1. The CDR3 has 15 amino acids. CDR1 SGHTA and CDR2 FQGNSA come from the germline V gene. Trimming cost V 5 bases and J 3 bases; bases outside gene matches: 9. CDR3: CASSTRSDRGYEQYF. CDR3 nucleotides: TGTGCCAGCAGCACAAGAAGTGACAGGGGCTACGAGCAGTACTTC.

Only a few counts were recorded for this clone. V is TRBV2 and J is TRBJ2-2; D is undetermined. There are 13 residues in the CDR3. With 7 bases removed from V and 4 bases from J, the gap between germline ends came to 10 bases. The V gene's germline CDR1 is SNHLY and CDR2 FYNNEI. CDR3 DNA sequence: TGTGCCAGCAAATGGCAGGTCACCGGGGAGCTGTTTTTT. Translation: CASKWQVTGELFF.

This clone was counted between two and nine times. The germline gene is not matched at one end of the junction; a read error may be the cause. The chain has TRBV7-9 and TRBJ2-7, with 7 bases aligning to TRBD1. The CDR3 consists of 14 residues. The germline V gene has CDR1 SEHNR and CDR2 FQNEAQ (reference sequence). CDR3 sequence reads: CASSAQASPGQSSF. The CDR3 DNA reads as TGTGCCAGCAGCGCCCAAGCATCACCGGGACAGTCCTCCTTC.

V is TRBV12-3 or TRBV12-4 and J is TRBJ1-4; D not resolved. CDR3 size: 12 residues. The V end lost 5 bases, the J end lost 8 bases, and 9 bases lay between the germline ends. The CDR3 loop reads CASSPQWEKLFF. The DNA for the CDR3 is TGTGCCAGCAGTCCCCAGTGGGAAAAACTGTTTTTT.

The chain employs TRBV7-7 and TRBJ1-6; 7 bases fit TRBD1. CDR3 length: 15 residues. The germline V gene has CDR1 SSHAT and CDR2 FNYEAQ (reference sequence). V gave up 5 bases and J gave up 5 bases; unmatched junction bases: 6. In nucleotides, the CDR3 is TGTGCCAGCAGCCCCGACAGGGCCGATAATTCACCCCTCCACTTT. This sequence encodes CASSPDRADNSPLHF.

This rearrangement joins TRBV25-1 to TRBJ1-3; tentative D call: TRBD1 (6 bases). V was shortened by 3 bases and J by 4 bases, with 13 bases between the two germline ends. Germline-derived CDR1 and CDR2 are MGHDK and SYGVNS. The CDR3 covers 15 residues. The DNA of the CDR3 is TGTGCCAGCAGTGACGATACAGGGCTAGGAAACACCATATATTTT. Protein product: CASSDDTGLGNTIYF.